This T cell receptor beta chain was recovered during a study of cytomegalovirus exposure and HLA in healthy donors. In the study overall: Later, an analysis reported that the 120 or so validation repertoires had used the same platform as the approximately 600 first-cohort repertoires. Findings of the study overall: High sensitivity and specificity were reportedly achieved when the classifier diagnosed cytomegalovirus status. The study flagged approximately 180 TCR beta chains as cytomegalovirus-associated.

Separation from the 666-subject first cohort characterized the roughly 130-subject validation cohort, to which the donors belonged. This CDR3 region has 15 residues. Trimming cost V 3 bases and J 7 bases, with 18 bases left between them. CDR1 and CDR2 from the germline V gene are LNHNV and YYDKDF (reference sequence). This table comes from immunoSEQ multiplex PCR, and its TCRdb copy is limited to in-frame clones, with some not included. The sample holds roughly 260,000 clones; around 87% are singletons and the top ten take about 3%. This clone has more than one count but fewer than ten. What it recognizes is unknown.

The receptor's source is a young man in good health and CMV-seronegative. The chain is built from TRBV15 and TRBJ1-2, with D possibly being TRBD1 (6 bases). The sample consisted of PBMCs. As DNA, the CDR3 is TGTGCCACCAGCAGCCTCACCGGGACAAGGGCTGGCTACACCTTC. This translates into CATSSLTGTRAGYTF.